This record looks at one T cell receptor beta chain sequence and its context. Its antigen is as yet unknown. The data stem from a study of cytomegalovirus exposure and HLA in healthy donors. Study-wide context: Drawn from HLA-typed donors, tens of millions of unique TCRs were held in an early data release.

Amplification used 60 Vbeta primers and 13 Jbeta primers. Only in-frame clones appear in the TCRdb table, and some are missing; sequencing was by immunoSEQ multiplex PCR. The sample holds 200,000 to 250,000 clones, around nine tenths seen once. The CDR3 runs 15 residues. The ends lost 0 bases at V and 6 bases at J; junction bases unmatched: 8. Germline loops: CDR1 SGDLS, CDR2 YYNGEE. Study results and limitations: Roughly uniform sequencing depth across donors was assumed, possibly incorrectly. Further analysis was carried out later, and it showed several of the most significant clusters appearing linked to common viral pathogens.

The origin of this receptor is a woman aged 18-35 years in good health and CMV-seronegative. The V call is TRBV9, the J call TRBJ1-1; 7 positions match TRBD1. The sample was PBMCs. CDR3 coding DNA: TGTGCCAGCAGCGTAGTCGCAGGGGGGTGGTCTGAAGCTTTCTTT. Translating gives CASSVVAGGWSEAFF.